These 26 T cell receptor beta chains were sequenced from one sample in a study of blood T cells in healthy people across ages. Primed by a sample-barcoded 5' primer and a J-beta primer mix, a second PCR proceeded for roughly 7 to 11 cycles. TCRdb used MiXCR to reprocess the 5' RACE reads, holding one entry per CDR3 protein. In the table there are 600,000 to 850,000 distinct CDR3 sequences, 20% to 30% of which are singletons. A further study also used this sample, focusing on T cells of mothers and their children.

Sequencing was done on a sample of blood. These receptors originate from a boy between 10 and 17 years old in good health.

This chain links TRBV6-1 with TRBJ2-1, with D possibly being TRBD1 (7 bases). The germline gives CDR1 MNHNS, CDR2 SASEGT. The CDR3 extends over 14 amino acids. V gave up 9 bases and J gave up 9 bases, with 21 bases separating them. In DNA, the CDR3 is TGTGCCAGTGAGGGGCAAGGGGGCGGGGTTGAGCAGTTCTTC. Translation gives CASEGQGGGVEQFF.

This clonotype appeared many times. This chain connects TRBV9 to TRBJ1-2, with a tentative D call TRBD1 (6 bases). Trimming removed 3 bases at V and 4 bases at J, with 7 bases between. The CDR3 extends over 12 amino acids. Germline CDR1 SGDLS, CDR2 YYNGEE. CDR3 in DNA: TGTGCCAGCAGCGACAGGGTCTATGGCTACACCTTC. Amino acids: CASSDRVYGYTF.

This clonotype was observed a handful of times. The chain carries TRBV5-1 and TRBJ2-7; weak D call: TRBD1 (5 bases). CDR1 and CDR2 from the germline V gene are SGHRS and YFSETQ. The CDR3 runs 14 residues. V lost 4 bases and J 2 bases, leaving 13 bases between the germline ends. The CDR3, as DNA: TGCGCCAGCAGCCCTGATCAGGGCACCTACGAGCAGTACTTC. Residues: CASSPDQGTYEQYF.

This clonotype showed up just once. The chain links TRBV7-2 to TRBJ2-5, with D perhaps being TRBD1 or TRBD2 (5 bases each). The CDR3 is made up of 15 amino acids. CDR1 and CDR2 (germline): SGHTA, FQGNSA. V was shortened by 0 bases and J by 4 bases, with 12 bases between the two germline ends. This CDR3 is CASSLAGVGGETQYF. The CDR3 nucleotides read TGTGCCAGCAGCTTAGCGGGGGTTGGGGGAGAGACCCAGTACTTC.

In DNA form, the CDR3 reads TGTGCCAGCGCCCGAAACCCCGAAGGGCCCGATCAGTACTTC. It specifies CASARNPEGPDQYF. The chain recombines TRBV6-6 with TRBJ2-4; D ambiguous. This CDR3 contains 14 residues. Trimming left V 8 bases short and J 12 bases short, with 23 bases between. Germline CDR1 is MNHNY and CDR2 is SVGAGI (reference sequence).

This clonotype has a handful of counts. The J gene is TRBJ2-5, the V gene TRBV29-1; D is unresolved. The DNA end is a closer match to TRBJ2-7, so the J assignment may be wrong. This CDR3 is built from 13 residues. CDR1 and CDR2 from the germline V gene are SQVTM and ANQGSEA. CDR3 sequence: CSVRQEAPYEQYF. For the CDR3, the DNA is TGCAGCGTACGTCAGGAAGCTCCCTACGAGCAGTACTTC.

This clonotype was counted only a few times. CDR3 loop: CASSQDEGLGNTIYF. The CDR3 nucleotides read TGCGCCAGCAGCCAAGATGAGGGTCTTGGAAACACCATATATTTT. The chain is built from TRBV4-1 and TRBJ1-3; the D is unclear. This CDR3 spans 15 amino acids. Per germline, CDR1 MGHRA and CDR2 YSYEKL. Trimming left V 0 bases short and J 3 bases short, with 9 bases between.

This clonotype was observed a handful of times. The rearrangement uses TRBV6-2 or TRBV6-3 and TRBJ2-7; D uncertain. The germline V gene encodes CDR1 MNHEY and CDR2 SVGEGT. The CDR3 spans 13 residues. V was clipped by 6 bases and J by 0 bases, with 9 bases between them. In DNA form, the CDR3 reads TGTGCCAGCAGGTCGATGGGCTCCTACGAGCAGTACTTC. Its protein product is CASRSMGSYEQYF.

The chain links TRBV12-3 or TRBV12-4 to TRBJ1-2; possible D gene TRBD1, 6 bases. The CDR3 is 15 residues long. The germline V and J ends were trimmed by 3 bases and 1 base, with 12 bases remaining between them. The CDR3 is CASSFEGDFNYGYTF. The CDR3 DNA follows: TGTGCCAGCAGTTTCGAGGGGGATTTTAACTATGGCTACACCTTC.

The table lists this clonotype with a few counts. CDR3 sequence (DNA): TGCGCCAGCAGCCAAGATCTCACTAGCGGGGTAACCCACACAGATACGCAGTATTTT. This codes for CASSQDLTSGVTHTDTQYF. The chain couples TRBV4-3 to TRBJ2-3, with 10 bases matching TRBD2. Germline V CDR1 and CDR2: LGHNA, YSLEER. This CDR3 has 19 residues. Trimming cost V 0 bases and J 2 bases; bases outside gene matches: 11.

The chain carries TRBV20-1 and TRBJ2-2; D may be TRBD2 (7 bases). The length of the CDR3 is 16 residues. Germline CDR1 and CDR2: DFQATT and SNEGSKA (reference sequence). Trimming removed 0 bases from V and 5 bases from J, with 16 bases in between. CDR3 DNA sequence: TGCAGTGCTAGAGATCGGGGGGCGGGGATAACCGGGGAGCTGTTTTTT. It specifies CSARDRGAGITGELFF.

The V and J genes are TRBV7-9 and TRBJ2-7; 7 nucleotides agree with TRBD1. The end of the DNA fits TRBJ2-1 better, so the J call may be wrong. In germline, CDR1 is SEHNR, CDR2 FQNEAQ (reference sequence). The CDR3 length is 17 residues. Written as DNA, the CDR3 is TGTGCCAGCAGCCTCTACCCGACAGGGACAATATACAATGAGCAGTTCTTC. Protein: CASSLYPTGTIYNEQFF.

In this sample, this clonotype turned up a few times. This chain uses TRBV7-2 with TRBJ2-1; the D gene could be TRBD1 or TRBD2 (5 bases each). V lost 5 bases, J lost 10 bases, and 15 bases lay in between. The CDR3 is 13 amino acids. The V gene's germline CDR1 is SGHTA and CDR2 FQGNSA. The CDR3 DNA sequence: TGTGCCAGCAGCGCAGACTCGGGGCGAGAGCAGTTCTTC. It translates to CASSADSGREQFF.

The V and J genes are TRBV20-1 and TRBJ2-5, with TRBD2 matching over 12 bases. The CDR3 runs 18 residues. V lost 3 bases to trimming and J lost 0 bases; unmatched junction nucleotides: 11. CDR1 is DFQATT, CDR2 SNEGSKA, per germline (reference sequence). CDR3 amino acids: CSASFGLAGNPYQETQYF. Written as DNA, the CDR3 is TGCAGTGCTAGTTTCGGACTAGCGGGGAATCCTTACCAAGAGACCCAGTACTTC.

This clonotype turned up a few times. J is TRBJ2-7 and V is TRBV3-1, with TRBD2 identical over 9 bases. This CDR3 is built from 15 residues. Trimming removed 0 bases from V and 7 bases from J; junction bases left unmatched: 7. Per the germline V gene, CDR1 is LGHDT and CDR2 is YNNKEL (reference sequence). As DNA, the CDR3 is TGTGCCAGCAGCCAAGATTGGCTAGCGGGGAGTGAGCAGTACTTC. Its translation: CASSQDWLAGSEQYF.

This clonotype was counted between two and nine times. The junction and the germline gene differ at one end; a read error may be behind it. The chain links TRBV7-2 to TRBJ2-3; D may be TRBD2 (7 bases). Germline lookup yields CDR1 SGHTA and CDR2 FQGNSA. The CDR3 totals 17 residues. The CDR3: CASSPLWGGAYTNTQYF. CDR3 DNA sequence: TGTGCCAGCAGTCCCCTATGGGGGGGGGCCTACACAAATACGCAGTATTTT. Supplemented by reference TRBV7-2 and TRBJ2-3, the full variable domain reads GAGVSQSPSNKVTEKGKDVELRCDPISGHTALYWYRQSLGQGLEFLIYFQGNSAPDKSGLPSDRFSAERTGGSVSTLTIQRTQQEDSAVYLCASSPLWGGAYTNTQYFGPGTRLTVL.

This chain connects TRBV18 to TRBJ1-1; 8 nucleotides align to TRBD1. The CDR3 extends over 14 amino acids. The J segment lost 2 bases and the V segment lost 7 bases, leaving 6 bases of the junction unmatched. The germline V gene encodes CDR1 KGHSH and CDR2 LQKENI. The CDR3 here is CASFPTGANTEAFF. The CDR3 region has the DNA TGTGCCAGCTTCCCGACAGGGGCAAACACTGAAGCTTTCTTT.

This clonotype turned up a few times. The chain recombines TRBV7-9 with TRBJ1-4, with D uncertain. The CDR3 is made up of 13 amino acids. V was pared by 2 bases and J by 8 bases, with 9 bases between. The V gene's germline CDR1 is SEHNR and CDR2 FQNEAQ (reference sequence). The CDR3 bases are TGTGCCAGCAGCTTACCATTGAACGAAAAACTGTTTTTT. This gives the protein CASSLPLNEKLFF. The full variable domain, completed using reference TRBV7-9 and TRBJ1-4, is DTGVSQNPRHKITKRGQNVTFRCDPISEHNRLYWYRQTLGQGPEFLTYFQNEAQLEKSRLLSDRFSAERPKGSFSTLEIQRTEQGDSAMYLCASSLPLNEKLFFGSGTQLSVL.

This clonotype has more than one count but fewer than ten. The gene calls are TRBV9 and TRBJ2-3, with a tentative D call TRBD2 (5 bases). This CDR3 contains 16 residues. The germline V gene encodes CDR1 SGDLS and CDR2 YYNGEE. V was shortened by 1 base and J by 3 bases, with 15 bases between the two germline ends. DNA for the CDR3: TGTGCCAGCAGCGTATTATCCGGGGTTAGAACAGATACGCAGTATTTT. As protein: CASSVLSGVRTDTQYF.

This clonotype was counted only a few times. The V and J genes are TRBV4-2 and TRBJ2-1, with D perhaps matching TRBD2 (6 bases). Trimming cost V 2 bases and J 0 bases, with 20 bases left between them. CDR3 length equals 19 residues. Germline lookup yields CDR1 LGHNA and CDR2 YNFKEQ. CDR3 nucleotide sequence: TGTGCCAGCAGCCAAAACCCCGGGACTTTTTCGCTCTCCTACAATGAGCAGTTCTTC. Translated, it gives CASSQNPGTFSLSYNEQFF.

This clonotype has a handful of counts. The V gene is TRBV15, the J gene TRBJ2-2, with 9 bases that match TRBD2. The V and J ends lost 6 bases and 7 bases, in that order; junction bases with no gene match: 12. The CDR3 loop spans 16 amino acids. The germline gives CDR1 LNHNV, CDR2 YYDKDF (reference sequence). CDR3 bases: TGTGCCACCAGTGGCTCAAGAGGACTAGCGTACGGGGAGCTGTTTTTT. Residues: CATSGSRGLAYGELFF.

This clonotype was counted between two and nine times. V and J are TRBV5-1 and TRBJ1-1; TRBD1 matches at 7 bases. CDR3 length: 15 residues. Germline V CDR1 and CDR2: SGHRS, YFSETQ. The J segment lost 1 base and the V segment lost 4 bases, leaving 7 bases of the junction unmatched. CDR3 sequence reads: CASSLPQGGNTEAFF. The DNA for the CDR3 is TGCGCCAGCAGCCTCCCCCAGGGGGGGAACACTGAAGCTTTCTTT.

This clonotype was counted a few times. The gene calls are TRBV5-1 and TRBJ1-3; D remains ambiguous. V was cut by 4 bases and J by 3 bases, with 5 bases left in between. The germline gives CDR1 SGHRS, CDR2 YFSETQ. The CDR3 covers 12 residues. CDR3 bases: TGCGCCAGCAGCCGAGATGGAAACACCATATATTTT. This codes for CASSRDGNTIYF.

This clonotype was observed a few times. In DNA, the CDR3 is TGTGCCATCAGTAGCAGCTTCAATTCACCCCTCCACTTT. This translates into CAISSSFNSPLHF. The J gene is TRBJ1-6, the V gene TRBV10-3; D ambiguous. Germline V gives CDR1 ENHRY, CDR2 SYGVKD. The V gene lost 5 bases and the J gene lost 7 bases, with 9 bases spanning the gap. CDR3 length: 13 amino acids.

The J gene is TRBJ2-3, the V gene TRBV5-1, with TRBD1 as a possible D gene (5 bases). This CDR3 region has 16 residues. Trimming took 1 base from V and 2 from J, leaving 14 bases between them. The V gene's germline CDR1 is SGHRS and CDR2 YFSETQ. CDR3 in amino acids: CASSLLAGISTDTQYF. Here the CDR3 DNA reads TGCGCCAGCAGCTTGTTGGCAGGGATCTCCACAGATACGCAGTATTTT.

The J gene is TRBJ2-5, the V gene TRBV20-1; D unresolved. Germline lookup yields CDR1 DFQATT and CDR2 SNEGSKA (reference sequence). The CDR3 spans 16 residues. Trimming took 1 base from V and 2 from J, leaving 17 bases between them. CDR3 residues: CSARGPVPFNQETQYF. The CDR3 DNA reads as TGCAGTGCTAGAGGACCGGTCCCGTTTAATCAAGAGACCCAGTACTTC.